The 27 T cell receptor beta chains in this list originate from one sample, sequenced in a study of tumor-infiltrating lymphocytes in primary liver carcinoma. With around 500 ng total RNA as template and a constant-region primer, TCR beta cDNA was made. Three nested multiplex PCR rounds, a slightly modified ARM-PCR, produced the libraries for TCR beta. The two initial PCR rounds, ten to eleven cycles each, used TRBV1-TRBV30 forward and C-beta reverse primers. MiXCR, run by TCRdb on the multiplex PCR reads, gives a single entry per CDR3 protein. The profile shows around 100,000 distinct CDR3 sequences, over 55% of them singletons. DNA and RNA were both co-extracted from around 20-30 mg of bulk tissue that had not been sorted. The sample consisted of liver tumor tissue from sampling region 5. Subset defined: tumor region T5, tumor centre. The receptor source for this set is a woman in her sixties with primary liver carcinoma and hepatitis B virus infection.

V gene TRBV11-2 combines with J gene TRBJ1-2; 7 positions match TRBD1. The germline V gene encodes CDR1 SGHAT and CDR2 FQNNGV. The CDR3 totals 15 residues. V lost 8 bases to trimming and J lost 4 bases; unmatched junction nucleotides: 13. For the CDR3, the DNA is TGTGCCAGCGGTTTTAGGGAAGGGGGCGGCTATGGCTACACCTTC. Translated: CASGFREGGGYGYTF.

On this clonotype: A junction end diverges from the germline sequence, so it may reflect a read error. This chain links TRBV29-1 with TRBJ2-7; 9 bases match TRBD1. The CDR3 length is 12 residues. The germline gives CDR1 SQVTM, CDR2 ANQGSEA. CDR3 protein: CSFEDRGCEQYF. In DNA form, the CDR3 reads TGCAGCTTTGAAGACAGGGGGTGCGAGCAGTACTTC.

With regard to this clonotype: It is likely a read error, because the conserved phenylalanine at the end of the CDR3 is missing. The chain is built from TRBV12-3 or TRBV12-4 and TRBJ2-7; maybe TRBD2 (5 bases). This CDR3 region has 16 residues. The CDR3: CASSVDILAVSYEQYS. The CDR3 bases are TGTGCTAGCAGTGTAGACATTCTAGCTGTCAGCTACGAGCAGTACTCC.

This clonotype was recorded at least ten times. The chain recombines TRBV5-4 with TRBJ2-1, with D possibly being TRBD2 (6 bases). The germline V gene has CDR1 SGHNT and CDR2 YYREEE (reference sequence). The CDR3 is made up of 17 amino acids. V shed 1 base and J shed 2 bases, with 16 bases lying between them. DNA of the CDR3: TGTGCCAGCAGCTTGCTGTTGGGGGGAGGAACCTACAATGAGCAGTTCTTC. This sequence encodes CASSLLLGGGTYNEQFF.

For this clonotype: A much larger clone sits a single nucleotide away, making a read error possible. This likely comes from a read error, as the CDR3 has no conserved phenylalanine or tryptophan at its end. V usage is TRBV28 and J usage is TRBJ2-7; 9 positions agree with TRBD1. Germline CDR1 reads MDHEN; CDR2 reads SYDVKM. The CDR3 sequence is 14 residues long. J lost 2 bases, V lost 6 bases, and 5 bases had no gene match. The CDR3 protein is CASRGDRAPYEQYY. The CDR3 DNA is TGTGCCAGCAGGGGGGACAGGGCTCCCTACGAGCAGTACTAC.

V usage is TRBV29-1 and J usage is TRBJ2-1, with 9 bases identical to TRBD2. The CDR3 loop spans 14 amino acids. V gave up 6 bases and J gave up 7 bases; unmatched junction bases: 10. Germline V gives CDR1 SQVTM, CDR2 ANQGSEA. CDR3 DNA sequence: TGCAGCGTCGTCAGGATTAGCGGGAGAAATGAGCAGTTCTTC. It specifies CSVVRISGRNEQFF.

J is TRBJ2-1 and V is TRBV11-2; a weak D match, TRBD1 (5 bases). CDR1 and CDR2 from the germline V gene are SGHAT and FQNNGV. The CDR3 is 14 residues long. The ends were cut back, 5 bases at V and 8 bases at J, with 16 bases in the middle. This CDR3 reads CASSPWGSSYEQFF. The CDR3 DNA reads TGTGCCAGCAGCCCCTGGGGCAGTTCCTATGAGCAGTTCTTC.

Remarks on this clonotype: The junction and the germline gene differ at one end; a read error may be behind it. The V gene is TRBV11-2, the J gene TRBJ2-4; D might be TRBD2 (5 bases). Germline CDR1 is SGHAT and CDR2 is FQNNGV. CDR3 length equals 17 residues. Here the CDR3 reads CAISLDLGSSAKNIQYF. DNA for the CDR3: TGTGCCATCAGCTTAGATTTAGGGAGCTCAGCCAAAAACATTCAGTACTTC. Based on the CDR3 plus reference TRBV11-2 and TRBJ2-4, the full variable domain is EAGVAQSPRYKIIEKRQSVAFWCNPISGHATLYWYQQILGQGPKLLIQFQNNGVVDDSQLPKDRFSAERLKGVDSTLKIQPAKLEDSAVYLCAISLDLGSSAKNIQYFGAGTRLSVL.

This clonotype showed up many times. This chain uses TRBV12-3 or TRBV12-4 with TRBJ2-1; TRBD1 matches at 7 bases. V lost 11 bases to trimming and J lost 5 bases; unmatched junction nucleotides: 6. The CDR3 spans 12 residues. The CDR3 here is CADRDSNNEQFF. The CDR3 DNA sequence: TGTGCCGACAGGGATTCAAACAATGAGCAGTTCTTC.

CDR3 coding DNA: TGTGCCGGCACCACCCGGACAGGGCCAGCTTTCTTT. The encoded protein is CAGTTRTGPAFF. V usage is TRBV28 and J usage is TRBJ1-1; 8 bases align to TRBD1. The trim removed 11 bases at V and 10 bases at J, leaving 12 bases unmatched. Looked up from germline, CDR1 is MDHEN and CDR2 is SYDVKM. There are 12 residues in the CDR3. The whole variable domain, filled in from reference TRBV28 and TRBJ1-1, reads DVKVTQSSRYLVKRTGEKVFLECVQDMDHENMFWYRQDPGLGLRLIYFSYDVKMKEKGDIPEGYSVSREKKERFSLILESASTNQTSMYLCAGTTRTGPAFFGQGTRLTVV.

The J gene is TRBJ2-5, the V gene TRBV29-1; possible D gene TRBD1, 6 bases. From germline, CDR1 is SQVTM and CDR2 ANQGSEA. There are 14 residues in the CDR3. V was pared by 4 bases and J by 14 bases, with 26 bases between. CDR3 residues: CSVAAVGAIETRYF. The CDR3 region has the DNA TGCAGCGTTGCGGCAGTGGGGGCCATAGAGACCCGATACTTC.

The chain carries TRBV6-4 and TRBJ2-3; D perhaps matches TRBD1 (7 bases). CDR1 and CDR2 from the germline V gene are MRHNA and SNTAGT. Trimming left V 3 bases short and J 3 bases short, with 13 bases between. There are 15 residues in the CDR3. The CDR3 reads CASSETAGGTDTQYF. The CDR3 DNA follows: TGTGCCAGCAGTGAGACGGCAGGGGGGACAGATACGCAGTATTTT.

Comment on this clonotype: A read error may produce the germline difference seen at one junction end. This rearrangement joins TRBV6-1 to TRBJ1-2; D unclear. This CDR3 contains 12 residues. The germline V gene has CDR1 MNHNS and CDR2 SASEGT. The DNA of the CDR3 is TGTGCCAGCAGTAAATACTGTTATGACTACACCTTC. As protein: CASSKYCYDYTF.

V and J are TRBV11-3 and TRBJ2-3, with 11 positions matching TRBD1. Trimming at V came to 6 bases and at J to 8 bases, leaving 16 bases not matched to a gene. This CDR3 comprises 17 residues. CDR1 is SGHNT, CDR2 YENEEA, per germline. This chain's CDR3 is CASSRAAGQGASGTQYF. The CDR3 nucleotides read TGTGCCAGCAGTCGGGCGGCCGGACAGGGGGCCTCAGGTACGCAGTATTTT.

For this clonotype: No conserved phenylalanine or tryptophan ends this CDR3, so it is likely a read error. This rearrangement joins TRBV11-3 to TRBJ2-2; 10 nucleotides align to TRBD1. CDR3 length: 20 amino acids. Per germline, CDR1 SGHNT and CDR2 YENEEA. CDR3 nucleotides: TGTGCCAGCAGCTTAGATTCCATCGGGACAGGGGCCTCGAACGCCGGGGAGCTGTTTTTA. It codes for CASSLDSIGTGASNAGELFL.

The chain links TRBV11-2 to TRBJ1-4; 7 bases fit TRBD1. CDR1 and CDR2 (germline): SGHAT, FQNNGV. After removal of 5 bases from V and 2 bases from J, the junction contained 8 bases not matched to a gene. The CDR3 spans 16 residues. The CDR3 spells CASSTRQGITNEKLFF. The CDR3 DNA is TGTGCCAGCAGCACCCGACAGGGAATCACTAATGAAAAACTGTTTTTT.

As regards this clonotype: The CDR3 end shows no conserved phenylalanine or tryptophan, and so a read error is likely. The CDR3 reads CTTRAGDSYNGQFL. CDR3 in DNA: TGTACCACCAGAGCGGGGGACTCCTACAATGGGCAGTTCCTC. The chain is built from TRBV6-1 and TRBJ2-1, with TRBD2 matching 8 bases. In germline, CDR1 is MNHNS, CDR2 SASEGT. The CDR3 length is 14 residues.

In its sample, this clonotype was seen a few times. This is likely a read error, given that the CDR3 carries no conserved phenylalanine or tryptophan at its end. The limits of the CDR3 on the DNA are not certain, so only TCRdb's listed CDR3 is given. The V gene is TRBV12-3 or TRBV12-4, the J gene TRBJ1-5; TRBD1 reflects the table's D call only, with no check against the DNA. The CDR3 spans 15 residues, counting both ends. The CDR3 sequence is CASSPTGNSNQPHHL.

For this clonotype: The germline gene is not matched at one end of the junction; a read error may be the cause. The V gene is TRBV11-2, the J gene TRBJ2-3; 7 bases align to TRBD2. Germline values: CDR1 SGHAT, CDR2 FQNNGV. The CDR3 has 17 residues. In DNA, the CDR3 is TGTGCCAGCGGCTTATGGGGACTAACGTACATGTCAGATACGCAGTATTTT. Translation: CASGLWGLTYMSDTQYF.

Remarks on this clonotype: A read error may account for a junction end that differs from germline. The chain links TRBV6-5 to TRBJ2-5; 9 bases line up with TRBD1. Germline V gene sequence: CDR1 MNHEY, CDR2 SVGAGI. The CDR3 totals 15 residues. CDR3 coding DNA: TGTACCAGCAGTCATGATACAGGGGGCGGGGAGACCCAGTACTTC. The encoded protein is CTSSHDTGGGETQYF.

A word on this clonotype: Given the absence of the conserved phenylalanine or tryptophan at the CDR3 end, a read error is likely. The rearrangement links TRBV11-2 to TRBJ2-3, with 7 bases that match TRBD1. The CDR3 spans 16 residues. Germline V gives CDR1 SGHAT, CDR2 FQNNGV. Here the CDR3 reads CASSLTGQAITDTQYL. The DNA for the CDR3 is TGTGCCAGTAGCTTAACCGGACAGGCGATCACGGATACGCAGTATCTT.

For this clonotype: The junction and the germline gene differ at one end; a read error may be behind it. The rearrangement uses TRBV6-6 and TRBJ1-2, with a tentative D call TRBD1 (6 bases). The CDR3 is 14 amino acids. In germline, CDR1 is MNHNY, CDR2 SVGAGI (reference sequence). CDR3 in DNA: TGTGCCAGCAGTTACTCCGACAGGAGCTATGGCTGCACCTTC. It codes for CASSYSDRSYGCTF.

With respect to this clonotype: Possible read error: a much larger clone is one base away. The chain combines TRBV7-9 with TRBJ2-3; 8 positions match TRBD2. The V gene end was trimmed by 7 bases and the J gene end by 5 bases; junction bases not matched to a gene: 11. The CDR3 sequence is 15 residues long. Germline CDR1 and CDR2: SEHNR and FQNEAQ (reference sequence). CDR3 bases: TGTGCCAGCACACAAAGCGGGAGCATTATAGATACGCAGTATTTT. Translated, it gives CASTQSGSIIDTQYF.

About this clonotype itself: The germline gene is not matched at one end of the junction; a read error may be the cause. CDR3 amino acids: CASSQRAGQFF. The CDR3 nucleotides are TGCGCCAGTAGCCAAAGGGCGGGGCAGTTCTTC. The chain carries TRBV4-1 and TRBJ2-1; D possibly corresponds to TRBD2 (5 bases). The CDR3 loop spans 11 amino acids. The germline V gene encodes CDR1 MGHRA and CDR2 YSYEKL.

The CDR3 nucleotides read TGCGCCAGCAGCCCGGGGGGTCGGCCCCAGCATTTT. It yields the protein CASSPGGRPQHF. J is TRBJ1-5 and V is TRBV4-1; a possible D gene is TRBD1 (5 bases). The V gene lost 4 bases and the J gene lost 9 bases, with 10 bases spanning the gap. The CDR3 consists of 12 residues. The germline V gene encodes CDR1 MGHRA and CDR2 YSYEKL.

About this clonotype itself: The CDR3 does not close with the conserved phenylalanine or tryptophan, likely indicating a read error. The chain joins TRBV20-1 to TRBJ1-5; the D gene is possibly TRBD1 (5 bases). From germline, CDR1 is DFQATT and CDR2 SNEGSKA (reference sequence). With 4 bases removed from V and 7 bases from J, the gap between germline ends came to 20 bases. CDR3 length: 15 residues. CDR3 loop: CSANTGFGERQPQHL. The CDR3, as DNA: TGCAGTGCTAACACAGGCTTTGGGGAACGGCAGCCCCAGCATCTT.

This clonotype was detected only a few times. The CDR3 DNA reads as TGTGCCAGCAGTACGAGGACAGGGGGCATGGATACGCAGTATTTT. Amino acids: CASSTRTGGMDTQYF. The chain has TRBV28 and TRBJ2-3, with 11 bases fitting TRBD1. The ends lost 5 bases at V and 6 bases at J; junction bases unmatched: 7. The V gene's germline CDR1 is MDHEN and CDR2 SYDVKM. CDR3 length: 15 amino acids.